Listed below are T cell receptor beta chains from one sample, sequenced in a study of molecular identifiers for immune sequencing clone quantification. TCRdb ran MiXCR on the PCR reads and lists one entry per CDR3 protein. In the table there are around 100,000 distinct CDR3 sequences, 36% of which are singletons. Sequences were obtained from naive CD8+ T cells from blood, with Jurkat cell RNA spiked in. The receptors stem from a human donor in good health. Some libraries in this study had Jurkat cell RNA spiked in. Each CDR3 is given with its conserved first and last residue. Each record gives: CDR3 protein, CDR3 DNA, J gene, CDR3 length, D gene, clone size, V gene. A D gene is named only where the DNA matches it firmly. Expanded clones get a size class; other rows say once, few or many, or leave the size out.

cdr3_aa: CASRSAGGPGQVDTQYF
cdr3_nt: TGTGCCAGCAGGTCAGCGGGAGGGCCCGGGCAGGTAGATACGCAGTATTTT
j_call: TRBJ2-3
cdr3_length: 17
d_call: TRBD2
clone_size: .
v_call: TRBV28

cdr3_aa: CASRALYGYTF
cdr3_nt: TGCGCCAGCAGGGCACTCTATGGCTACACCTTC
j_call: TRBJ1-2
cdr3_length: 11
d_call: .
clone_size: .
v_call: TRBV5-1

cdr3_aa: CASSSPGTLAANEQFF
cdr3_nt: TGTGCCAGCAGCTCTCCCGGGACTTTGGCCGCCAATGAGCAGTTCTTC
j_call: TRBJ2-1
cdr3_length: 16
d_call: .
clone_size: many
v_call: TRBV7-9

cdr3_aa: CASSYKPVTISGANVLTF
cdr3_nt: TGTGCCAGCAGTTACAAACCCGTTACAATTTCTGGGGCCAACGTCCTGACTTTC
j_call: TRBJ2-6
cdr3_length: 18
d_call: .
clone_size: many
v_call: TRBV6-5

cdr3_aa: CASSSHIGTLNTEAFF
cdr3_nt: TGTGCCAGCAGTTCCCACATTGGGACTTTGAACACTGAAGCTTTCTTT
j_call: TRBJ1-1
cdr3_length: 16
d_call: .
clone_size: .
v_call: TRBV12-3/TRBV12-4

cdr3_aa: CASSRRGFYEQYF
cdr3_nt: TGTGCCAGCAGCCGCAGGGGTTTCTACGAGCAGTACTTC
j_call: TRBJ2-7
cdr3_length: 13
d_call: .
clone_size: .
v_call: TRBV28

cdr3_aa: CASRQGQGRPDTQYF
cdr3_nt: TGTGCCAGCAGGCAAGGACAGGGGCGACCAGATACGCAGTATTTT
j_call: TRBJ2-3
cdr3_length: 15
d_call: TRBD1
clone_size: many
v_call: TRBV6-5

cdr3_aa: CASSFFPDRPISSGANVLTF
cdr3_nt: TGTGCCAGCAGTTTCTTCCCGGACAGGCCGATATCCTCTGGGGCCAACGTCCTGACTTTC
j_call: TRBJ2-6
cdr3_length: 20
d_call: TRBD1
clone_size: many
v_call: TRBV28

cdr3_aa: CASSQAYEQYF
cdr3_nt: TGTGCCAGCAGCCAGGCCTACGAGCAGTACTTC
j_call: TRBJ2-7
cdr3_length: 11
d_call: .
clone_size: many
v_call: TRBV14

cdr3_aa: CASSPYNTGELFF
cdr3_nt: TGTGCCAGCAGCCCATACAACACCGGGGAGCTGTTTTTT
j_call: TRBJ2-2
cdr3_length: 13
d_call: .
clone_size: few
v_call: TRBV11-3

cdr3_aa: CASSQSHAGIYSYEQYF
cdr3_nt: TGTGCCAGCAGCCAATCCCATGCCGGGATTTATTCCTACGAGCAGTACTTC
j_call: TRBJ2-7
cdr3_length: 17
d_call: .
clone_size: few
v_call: TRBV14

cdr3_aa: CASSIHNGGEAFF
cdr3_nt: TGTGCCAGTAGTATTCATAATGGCGGTGAAGCTTTCTTT
j_call: TRBJ1-1
cdr3_length: 13
d_call: .
clone_size: .
v_call: TRBV19

cdr3_aa: CASYGGDRGYEQYF
cdr3_nt: TGTGCCAGCTACGGTGGGGACAGGGGTTACGAGCAGTACTTC
j_call: TRBJ2-7
cdr3_length: 14
d_call: TRBD1
clone_size: .
v_call: TRBV11-2

cdr3_aa: CASSSTTPSYEQYF
cdr3_nt: TGTGCCAGCAGCTCGACTACCCCATCCTACGAGCAGTACTTC
j_call: TRBJ2-7
cdr3_length: 14
d_call: .
clone_size: .
v_call: TRBV7-2

cdr3_aa: CASTDSLVEPQHF
cdr3_nt: TGTGCCAGCACCGACAGTTTAGTCGAGCCCCAGCATTTT
j_call: TRBJ1-5
cdr3_length: 13
d_call: .
clone_size: few
v_call: TRBV6-2/TRBV6-3

cdr3_aa: CSATLPGAWTSQPQHF
cdr3_nt: TGCAGTGCTACACTCCCAGGGGCTTGGACCAGTCAGCCCCAGCATTTT
j_call: TRBJ1-5
cdr3_length: 16
d_call: .
clone_size: few
v_call: TRBV20-1

cdr3_aa: CASSLDGQGRQPQHF
cdr3_nt: TGCGCCAGCAGCCTTGACGGACAGGGACGGCAGCCCCAGCATTTT
j_call: TRBJ1-5
cdr3_length: 15
d_call: TRBD1
clone_size: .
v_call: TRBV4-1

cdr3_aa: CSARDWLAYNEQFF
cdr3_nt: TGCAGTGCTAGAGATTGGCTAGCCTACAATGAGCAGTTCTTC
j_call: TRBJ2-1
cdr3_length: 14
d_call: .
clone_size: .
v_call: TRBV20-1

cdr3_aa: CASRETGWETQYF
cdr3_nt: TGTGCCAGCAGGGAAACAGGGTGGGAGACCCAGTACTTC
j_call: TRBJ2-5
cdr3_length: 13
d_call: .
clone_size: few
v_call: TRBV2

cdr3_aa: CSAGRTDTDTQYF
cdr3_nt: TGCAGTGCTGGGAGGACAGATACAGATACGCAGTATTTT
j_call: TRBJ2-3
cdr3_length: 13
d_call: .
clone_size: .
v_call: TRBV20-1